This T cell receptor beta chain was recovered during a study of T cells in Graves' hyperthyroidism and ophthalmopathy. Study-level information: Peripheral blood was collected at initial diagnosis, before any treatment. Study findings and constraints: The majority of expanded thyroid clonotypes above 0.001 also appeared in blood.

RNA transcripts gave rise to amplified TCR beta CDR3 regions. Researchers ran a first-round RT-PCR on the TCR CDR3 using the HTBI primer set. TCRdb independently ran MiXCR on the multiplex PCR reads; one entry per CDR3 protein. The table includes about 680,000 distinct CDR3 sequences, under 45% detected once. The germline CDR1 and CDR2 sequences are SGHTA and FQGTGA. V trimming: 0 bases; J trimming: 7 bases; junction bases outside the gene matches: 5. CDR3 length equals 15 residues. As regards this clonotype: Its cognate antigen is unknown. This may come from a read error, since a much larger clone is one base off.

Uncontrolled infections, other autoimmune diseases, pregnancy or lactation led to exclusion of patients. PBMCs were sourced from more than 9 ml fresh peripheral blood. This sequence was found in a woman in her 40s with Graves' hyperthyroidism. Material: blood. V and J are TRBV7-3 and TRBJ1-2; 10 bases are a match to TRBD1. The CDR3 region has the DNA TGTGCCAGCAGCTTAACAGGCGGACAGGGGGGTGGCTACACCTTC. It encodes CASSLTGGQGGGYTF.